This T cell receptor (beta chain) was identified in a study of shared T cell receptors in the human thymus. Data came from immunoSEQ multiplex PCR; TCRdb stores just in-frame clones and leaves some out. Among 600,000 or so clones listed, approximately 87% were seen once. Germline V CDR1 and CDR2: SGHKS, YYEKEE (reference sequence). V dropped 0 bases and J dropped 0 bases, with 10 bases sitting between them. CDR3 length: 16 residues. Another study also made use of these data, one on human thymus T cells. That work states: Donors were healthy Finnish infants having corrective surgery for congenital heart defects. Resected material from corrective heart surgery provided the thymus tissue analysed. It looked as if thymic and blood repertoires used V and J genes in a biased way. Related research examined unrelated individuals and reported that their thymic repertoires overlapped highly.

This clonotype was obtained from a boy younger than two with a congenital heart defect. Sequencing was done on a sample of thymocytes. The chain carries TRBV5-5 and TRBJ1-5; D gene uncertain. The DNA of the CDR3 is TGTGCCAGCAGCTTGGTGGAGATCGGTAGCAATCAGCCCCAGCATTTT. It yields the protein CASSLVEIGSNQPQHF.